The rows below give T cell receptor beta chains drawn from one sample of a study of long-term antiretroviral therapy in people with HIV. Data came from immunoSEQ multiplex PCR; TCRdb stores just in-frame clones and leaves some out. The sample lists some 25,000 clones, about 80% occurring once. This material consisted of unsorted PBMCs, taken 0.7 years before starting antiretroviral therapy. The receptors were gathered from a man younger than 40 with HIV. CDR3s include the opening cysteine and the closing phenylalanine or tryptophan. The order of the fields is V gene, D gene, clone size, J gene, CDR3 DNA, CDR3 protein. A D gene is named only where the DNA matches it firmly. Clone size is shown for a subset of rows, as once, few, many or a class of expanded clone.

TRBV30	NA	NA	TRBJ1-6	TGTGCCTGGAGAGATATATTGCAGGTGGATTCACCCCTCCACTTT	CAWRDILQVDSPLHF
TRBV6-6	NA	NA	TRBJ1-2	TGTGCCAGCGGCGACAACTATGGCTACACCTTC	CASGDNYGYTF
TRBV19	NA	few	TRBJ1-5	TGTGCCAGTAGTAAAGGACAGTGGCAGGACGTGCATTTT	CASSKGQWQDVHF
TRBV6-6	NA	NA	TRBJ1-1	TGTGCCAGCAGTTACTCGAGCCTCTTGAACACTGAAGCTTTCTTT	CASSYSSLLNTEAFF
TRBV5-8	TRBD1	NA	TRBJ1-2	TGTGCCAGCAGCTTGAGTCTGGGACAGGTCTATGGCTACACCTTC	CASSLSLGQVYGYTF
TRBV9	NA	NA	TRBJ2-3	TGTGCCAGCAGCGGAATCACAGATACGCAGTATTTT	CASSGITDTQYF
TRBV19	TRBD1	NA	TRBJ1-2	TGTGCCAGTCAACCAAAGGGGGCAGGAGCTAACTATGGCTACACCTTC	CASQPKGAGANYGYTF
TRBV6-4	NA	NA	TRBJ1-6	TGTGCCAGCTCCCGGGGGGGGGCAAGGTCACCCCTCCACTTT	CASSRGGARSPLHF
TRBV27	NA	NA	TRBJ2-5	TGTGCCAGCAGTTTCTTAAGGGGTTCGGAGGAGACCCAGTACTTC	CASSFLRGSEETQYF
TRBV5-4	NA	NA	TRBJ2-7	TGTGCCAGCAGCGGGGGACCCGGGACGGTTTCCTACGAGCAGTACTTC	CASSGGPGTVSYEQYF
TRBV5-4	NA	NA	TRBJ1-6	TGTGCCAGCAGCTTCCGGGACTCGAGTTCCCTCCACTTT	CASSFRDSSSLHF
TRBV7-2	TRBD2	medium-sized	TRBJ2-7	TGTGCCAGCAGCTTAGCCCCACTAGCGGGAGGCTCCTACGAGCAGTACTTC	CASSLAPLAGGSYEQYF
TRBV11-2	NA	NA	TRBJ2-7	TGTGCCAGCAGCTTCTTTCGGGGAGCGACCTACGAGCAGTACTTC	CASSFFRGATYEQYF
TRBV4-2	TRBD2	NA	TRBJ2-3	TGTGCCAGCAGCCAAGGGACTAGCGGGGTGTCTAGCACAGATACGCAGTATTTT	CASSQGTSGVSSTDTQYF
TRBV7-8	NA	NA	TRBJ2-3	TGTGCCAGCACTCCAGACAGCCACTTATCCACAGATACGCAGTATTTT	CASTPDSHLSTDTQYF
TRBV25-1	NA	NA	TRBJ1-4	TGTGCCAGCAGTGATCTGGCAACTAATGAAAAACTGTTTTTT	CASSDLATNEKLFF
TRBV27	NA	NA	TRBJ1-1	TGTGCCAGCAGCGACGGAACAGGGAACACTGAAGCTTTCTTT	CASSDGTGNTEAFF
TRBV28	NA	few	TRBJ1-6	TGTGCCAGCCAACTGATCCAGGGGTTGGATTCACCCCTCCACTTT	CASQLIQGLDSPLHF
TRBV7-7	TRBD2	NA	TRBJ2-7	TGTGCTAGCAGCTTAGGTCCGGGACTAGCTATCTACGAGCAGTACTTC	CASSLGPGLAIYEQYF
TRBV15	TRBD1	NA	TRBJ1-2	TGTGCCACCAGCGGACGCCTGACAGGGGCAGGAGGCTACACCTTC	CATSGRLTGAGGYTF
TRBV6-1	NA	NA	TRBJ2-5	TGTGCCAGCAGACAGTTTCGGGAGACCCAGTACTTC	CASRQFRETQYF
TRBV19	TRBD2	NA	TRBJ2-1	TGTGCCAGTGAAGACAGACTAGCGTTGTTTCGTGGTGAGCAGTTCTTC	CASEDRLALFRGEQFF
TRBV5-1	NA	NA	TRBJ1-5	TGCGCCAGCAGCTTGGCCGGAAGCAATCAGCCCCAGCATTTT	CASSLAGSNQPQHF
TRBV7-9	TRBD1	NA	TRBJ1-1	TGTGCCAGCAGCTTATTAGGGGGCGCGGGAACTGAAGCTTTCTTT	CASSLLGGAGTEAFF
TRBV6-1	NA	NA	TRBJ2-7	TGTGCCAGCAGTGAAGATGACGGGACCTACGAGCAGTACTTC	CASSEDDGTYEQYF
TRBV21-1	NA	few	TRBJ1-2	TGTGCCAGCAGCATCCGGACCGGGACCCGGGGAGCTAACTATGGCTACACCTTC	CASSIRTGTRGANYGYTF
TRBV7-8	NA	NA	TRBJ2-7	TGTGCCAGCAGCTTGGAAGCAAACTACGAGCAGTACTTC	CASSLEANYEQYF
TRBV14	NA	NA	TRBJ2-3	TGTGCCAGCAGCCAAGTAGGTGGGCTAACAGATACGCAGTATTTT	CASSQVGGLTDTQYF
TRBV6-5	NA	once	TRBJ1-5	TGTGCCAGCAGGAATGCAGGATTAGGTCAGCCCCAGCATTTT	CASRNAGLGQPQHF
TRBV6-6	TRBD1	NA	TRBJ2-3	TGTGCCAGCAGGCTACAGGGGGACCCAGATACGCAGTATTTT	CASRLQGDPDTQYF
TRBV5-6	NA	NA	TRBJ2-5	TGTGCCAGCAGCTTGGCTATGCAGAGCCAAGAGACCCAGTACTTC	CASSLAMQSQETQYF
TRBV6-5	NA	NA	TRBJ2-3	TGTGCCAGCAGTTACTTCACAGAAGATACGCAGTATTTT	CASSYFTEDTQYF
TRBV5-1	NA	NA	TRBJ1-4	TGCGCCAGCAGACCGTTCGGACAGAAAAATGAAAAACTGTTTTTT	CASRPFGQKNEKLFF
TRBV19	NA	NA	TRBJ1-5	TGTGCCAGTAGTACCATCGACCCCAATCAGCCCCAGCATTTT	CASSTIDPNQPQHF
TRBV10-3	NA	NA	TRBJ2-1	TGTGCCATCAGTGAGTACAATGAGCAGTTCTTC	CAISEYNEQFF
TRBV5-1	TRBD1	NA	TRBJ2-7	TGCGCCAGCAGCTCCACGCTTGGGACAGGGGGGTACGAGCAGTACTTC	CASSSTLGTGGYEQYF
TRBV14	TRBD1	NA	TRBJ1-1	TGTGCCAGCAGCCAAGTCCCGGGACAGGGGCCGAACACTGAAGCTTTCTTT	CASSQVPGQGPNTEAFF